A selection of T cell receptor beta chains follows, all from one sample in a study of T-cell memory formation after mild COVID-19. One entry per CDR3 protein, called by TCRdb with MiXCR from the 5' RACE reads. The sample shows roughly 380,000 distinct CDR3 sequences, around 27% of them seen only once. The sample comprised PBMCs or a T cell subset sorted from them (not recorded which). These receptor sequences come from an adult woman who had mild COVID-19 (a few samples of this study predate the infection). Cell type and time point are not known. CDR3s include the opening cysteine and the closing phenylalanine or tryptophan. D genes are given only for firm matches. Where a row states a size, it is once, few, many or the class of an expanded clone; other rows omit it.

v_call	d_call	clone_size	cdr3_length	j_call	cdr3_nt	cdr3_aa
TRBV7-8	-	few	15	TRBJ2-7	TGTGCCAGCAGCCATACCCGGGGGGCCCCCTACGAGCAGTACTTC	CASSHTRGAPYEQYF
TRBV12-3/TRBV12-4	-	-	14	TRBJ1-1	TGTGCCAGCAGTTCCACAGGGCCAAACACTGAAGCTTTCTTT	CASSSTGPNTEAFF
TRBV13	TRBD2	-	15	TRBJ2-7	TGTGCCAGCAGCTTAGTCGGGGGGGCCTTCTACGAGCAGTACTTC	CASSLVGGAFYEQYF
TRBV12-3/TRBV12-4	TRBD1	-	13	TRBJ2-1	TGTGCCAGCAGTTTTGGGGACAGGGGACGGCAGTTCTTC	CASSFGDRGRQFF
TRBV5-1	-	few	14	TRBJ2-5	TGCGCCAGCAGCTTGGCCAGCGCCTCGGAGACCCAGTACTTC	CASSLASASETQYF
TRBV7-9	-	few	15	TRBJ2-5	TGTGCCAGCAGCTTAGTCGGCAGGACCCAAGAGACCCAGTACTTC	CASSLVGRTQETQYF
TRBV4-3	-	few	15	TRBJ2-1	TGCGCCAGCAGCCAAGATACGTCTACCTACAATGAGCAGTTCTTC	CASSQDTSTYNEQFF
TRBV11-2	-	medium-sized	17	TRBJ1-4	TGTGCCAGCAGCTTAGTCAACGTGGTTGTGGCTAATGAAAAACTGTTTTTT	CASSLVNVVVANEKLFF
TRBV12-5	-	-	11	TRBJ1-5	TGTGCTAGTGGTTCCTCGGGGCCCCAGCATTTT	CASGSSGPQHF
TRBV15	-	few	22	TRBJ2-7	TGTGCCACCAGCAGAGCCGTTTCGCGTCCCCGAATAGGTAACCGAAGCTCCTACGAGCAGTACTTC	CATSRAVSRPRIGNRSSYEQYF
TRBV5-1	-	-	14	TRBJ2-5	TGCGCCAGCAGCCCTGGGACGGACCAAGAGACCCAGTACTTC	CASSPGTDQETQYF
TRBV5-1	-	many	14	TRBJ2-7	TGCGCCAGCAGCTTGGTGGGAAGCACCTACGAGCAGTACTTC	CASSLVGSTYEQYF
TRBV7-3	TRBD2	-	16	TRBJ2-3	TGTGCCAGCAGCTTAGGTCCGCAGGGAGGGACAGATACGCAGTATTTT	CASSLGPQGGTDTQYF
TRBV4-1	-	few	17	TRBJ2-2	TGCGCCAGCAGCCAGGCCAAGCGAGGACCTTGGATCGGGGAGCTGTTTTTT	CASSQAKRGPWIGELFF
TRBV24-1	TRBD1	-	13	TRBJ2-7	TGTGCCACCAGTGCCCCGGACAGGGGCGAGCAGTACTTC	CATSAPDRGEQYF
TRBV28	-	-	14	TRBJ2-5	TGTGCCAGCAGTTTCCTTAGGGGGCAAGAGACCCAGTACTTC	CASSFLRGQETQYF
TRBV7-3	-	few	15	TRBJ2-5	TGTGCCAGCAGCTTATCCGCAACGGTCCAAGAGACCCAGTACTTC	CASSLSATVQETQYF
TRBV29-1	-	-	11	TRBJ1-1	TGCAGCGCAAAACCGGGCACTGAAGCTTTCTTT	CSAKPGTEAFF
TRBV11-1	TRBD2	few	15	TRBJ2-1	TGTGCCAGCAGCTTAGGGGCTAGCGGCCTTAATGAGCAGTTCTTC	CASSLGASGLNEQFF
TRBV5-1	TRBD2	few	15	TRBJ2-1	TGCGCCAGCAGCTTGGGACGGGAGGTGGGAAATGAGCAGTTCTTC	CASSLGREVGNEQFF
TRBV6-5	-	few	13	TRBJ2-2	TGTGCCAGCAGCTATCCTGGCACCGGGGAGCTGTTTTTT	CASSYPGTGELFF
TRBV15	TRBD1	-	14	TRBJ1-1	TGTGCCACCAGCAGAGATGTGGGACAGTCTGAAGCTTTCTTT	CATSRDVGQSEAFF
TRBV29-1	-	few	13	TRBJ2-7	TGCAGCGTTGAATTGGGATTCGGGGACGAGCAGTACTTC	CSVELGFGDEQYF
TRBV6-1	TRBD1	few	13	TRBJ2-1	TGTGCCAGCAGGTGGGGACAGTACAATGAGCAGTTCTTC	CASRWGQYNEQFF
TRBV12-3/TRBV12-4	TRBD1	-	13	TRBJ1-5	TGTGCCAGCACCGGGACAGAAAATCAGCCCCAGCATTTT	CASTGTENQPQHF
TRBV15	-	-	13	TRBJ2-5	TGTGCCACCAGCAGAGTCGGCGGGGAGACCCAGTACTTC	CATSRVGGETQYF
TRBV7-8	TRBD1	-	16	TRBJ2-3	TGTGCCAGCAGCTTCGCCTGGACAGGGAGCACAGATACGCAGTATTTT	CASSFAWTGSTDTQYF
TRBV7-7	-	-	15	TRBJ2-7	TGTGCCAGCAGCTTAGATTCTCTCTCAGGGTCCGAGCAGTACTTC	CASSLDSLSGSEQYF
TRBV5-1	TRBD2	-	17	TRBJ2-7	TGCGCCGGAGCGGACCTAGCGGGAGGTAAAAGCTCCTACGAGCAGTACTTC	CAGADLAGGKSSYEQYF
TRBV7-6	-	-	14	TRBJ2-5	TGTGCCAGCAGCCGCAGGGTGGCGGGGGAGACCCAGTACTTC	CASSRRVAGETQYF
TRBV12-3/TRBV12-4	TRBD2	-	16	TRBJ2-1	TGTGCCACTAAAGGGACTAGCGGGAGGGCTTACAATGAGCAGTTCTTC	CATKGTSGRAYNEQFF
TRBV20-1	TRBD2	-	14	TRBJ2-1	TGCAGTGCTAGATCTAGCGGGAGAAGGGCTGAGCAGTTCTTC	CSARSSGRRAEQFF
TRBV7-3	TRBD1	few	14	TRBJ2-2	TGTGCCAGCTCTGGGGACAGGGGTTCCGGGGAGCTGTTTTTT	CASSGDRGSGELFF
TRBV18	TRBD2	few	18	TRBJ2-7	TGTGCCAGCTCACCTGTCTCCCGCGGGACTAGCGGGAACTACGAGCAGTACTTC	CASSPVSRGTSGNYEQYF
TRBV7-8	TRBD2	few	14	TRBJ2-5	TGTGCCAGCAGCCACCTAGCGGGGCAAGAGACCCAGTACTTC	CASSHLAGQETQYF
TRBV19	-	-	15	TRBJ2-5	TGTGCCAGTAGCATTCGTACAGGGATCCAAGAGACCCAGTACTTC	CASSIRTGIQETQYF
TRBV20-1	-	-	17	TRBJ2-7	TGCAGTGCTAGAGATCTGACAAGGCGTGGGCGCTCCGACGAGCAGTACTTC	CSARDLTRRGRSDEQYF
TRBV11-2	-	-	15	TRBJ2-2	TGTGCCAGCTTTATGGGCGGGGCGTCCGCCGGGGAGCTGTTTTTT	CASFMGGASAGELFF
TRBV7-2	-	many	14	TRBJ1-6	TGTGCCAGCAGCTTCCAGTCTAATAATTCACCCCTCCACTTT	CASSFQSNNSPLHF
TRBV5-1	TRBD2	-	14	TRBJ2-1	TGCGCCAGCAGCTCAGCGGGGGGGCCGAATGAGCAGTTCTTC	CASSSAGGPNEQFF
TRBV6-5	TRBD2	few	18	TRBJ2-1	TGTGCCAGCAGTTACTCGAGGGGCATCGACCGAAGCGGGACTGAGCAGTTCTTC	CASSYSRGIDRSGTEQFF
TRBV6-6	-	-	14	TRBJ2-4	TGTGCCAGCACCGGCCTGGAGGGGAAAAACATTCAGTACTTC	CASTGLEGKNIQYF
TRBV28	TRBD2	few	17	TRBJ2-1	TGTGCCAGCAGCGATGGACTAGCGGGGGGTTCCTACAATGAGCAGTTCTTC	CASSDGLAGGSYNEQFF
TRBV11-1	-	-	14	TRBJ2-1	TGTGCCAGCAGCCTTGTCGGGACTTGGAATGAGCAGTTCTTC	CASSLVGTWNEQFF
TRBV12-3/TRBV12-4	-	few	13	TRBJ2-1	TGTGCCAGTCGGACTACTCCCTACAATGAGCAGTTCTTC	CASRTTPYNEQFF
TRBV5-1	-	-	15	TRBJ1-4	TGCGCCAGCAGCTCGGGGGACCGGACCGGAGAAAAACTGTTTTTT	CASSSGDRTGEKLFF
TRBV5-1	-	few	16	TRBJ2-5	TGCGCCAGCAGCTTGGCCGTGGGTGGCAGCCAAGAGACCCAGTACTTC	CASSLAVGGSQETQYF
TRBV24-1	TRBD1	few	14	TRBJ2-1	TGTGCCACCAGTGCAGAAGAGGGGGCCTGGGAGCAGTTCTTC	CATSAEEGAWEQFF
TRBV27	-	few	14	TRBJ2-5	TGTGCCAGCAGTTTAACGGAGCGTGGAGAGACCCAGTACTTC	CASSLTERGETQYF
TRBV20-1	-	-	16	TRBJ2-3	TGCAGTGCTAGCGTGGTTCGGCAGACGTTCACAGATACGCAGTATTTT	CSASVVRQTFTDTQYF
TRBV24-1	-	-	15	TRBJ1-5	TGTGCCACCAGTGATTTGTCTGAGGGTGGTCAGCCCCAGCATTTT	CATSDLSEGGQPQHF